A single sample is the source of the 24 T cell receptor beta chains below, sequenced in a study of OX40 agonist ivuxolimab in advanced cancers. Method: immunoSEQ multiplex PCR; TCRdb's copy keeps in-frame clones and lacks some. In the table there are just under 95,000 clones, roughly 84% of which are singletons. Sequenced here: CD4+ or CD8+ T cells sorted from blood, sampled in a trial of the OX40 agonist ivuxolimab. These receptors were obtained from an adult with an advanced solid tumor such as melanoma, head and neck, liver or kidney cancer.

This clone came up a few times. The chain combines TRBV19 with TRBJ1-1, with D unresolved. This CDR3 has 13 residues. The V and J ends lost 5 bases and 4 bases respectively, with 11 bases between them. CDR1 and CDR2 from the germline V gene are LNHDA and SQIVND (reference sequence). CDR3 protein: CASSPGVGTEAFF. DNA for the CDR3: TGTGCCAGTAGTCCTGGTGTAGGCACTGAAGCTTTCTTT.

The chain employs TRBV7-2 and TRBJ2-3, with D tentatively TRBD2 (6 bases). Germline-derived CDR1 and CDR2 are SGHTA and FQGNSA. The V end lost 4 bases, the J end lost 3 bases, and 14 bases lay between the germline ends. The CDR3 is 15 residues long. The CDR3 DNA sequence: TGTGCCAGCAGCTCCTCGGAGGGTTTTACAGATACGCAGTATTTT. Translation: CASSSSEGFTDTQYF. Together with reference TRBV7-2 and TRBJ2-3, the CDR3 gives the full variable domain: GAGVSQSPSNKVTEKGKDVELRCDPISGHTALYWYRQSLGQGLEFLIYFQGNSAPDKSGLPSDRFSAERTGGSVSTLTIQRTQQEDSAVYLCASSSSEGFTDTQYFGPGTRLTVL.

The chain recombines TRBV11-2 with TRBJ1-1; D may be TRBD1 (6 bases). This CDR3 has 15 residues. The germline V gene encodes CDR1 SGHAT and CDR2 FQNNGV. V was pared by 5 bases and J by 1 base, with 14 bases between. CDR3 protein: CASSRAGTKNTEAFF. The CDR3 region has the DNA TGTGCCAGCAGCCGGGCCGGGACAAAGAACACTGAAGCTTTCTTT.

CDR3 DNA: TGTGCCAGCAGCTCCGGACGTTTAACACACGAGCAGTACTTC. Encoded protein: CASSSGRLTHEQYF. The chain carries TRBV7-6 and TRBJ2-7; D ambiguous. Trimming cost V 4 bases and J 5 bases, with 15 bases left between them. The CDR3 is 14 residues long. The germline gives CDR1 SGHVS, CDR2 FNYEAQ.

This clone was detected only a few times. The chain is built from TRBV5-1 and TRBJ2-7; 10 nucleotides align to TRBD2. Germline values: CDR1 SGHRS, CDR2 YFSETQ. The junction had 7 bases not matched to a gene; V was cut back by 3 bases and J by 4 bases. This CDR3 spans 15 amino acids. The DNA of the CDR3 is TGCGCCAGCAGCTATAGCGGGGGGTCGCAGTACGAGCAGTACTTC. The encoded protein is CASSYSGGSQYEQYF. The entire variable domain, with the rest obtained from reference TRBV5-1 and TRBJ2-7, is as follows: KAGVTQTPRYLIKTRGQQVTLSCSPISGHRSVSWYQQTPGQGLQFLFEYFSETQRNKGNFPGRFSGRQFSNSRSEMNVSTLELGDSALYLCASSYSGGSQYEQYFGPGTRLTVT.

The genes are TRBV10-1 and TRBJ1-1; D is unresolved. This CDR3 spans 13 amino acids. Trimming took off 2 bases at V and 5 bases at J, with 9 bases between the two ends. The germline V gene has CDR1 WNHNN and CDR2 SYGVQD (reference sequence). CDR3 sequence reads: CASSEVSGTEAFF. The CDR3 region has the DNA TGCGCCAGCAGTGAGGTGTCGGGGACTGAAGCTTTCTTT.

This clone appeared a single time. The CDR3 is CASSLYRDRVNTEAFF. CDR3 DNA sequence: TGTGCCAGCAGTTTGTACCGGGACAGGGTGAACACTGAAGCTTTCTTT. The chain recombines TRBV6-6 with TRBJ1-1, with TRBD1 identical over 9 bases. The CDR3 consists of 16 residues. Losses at the gene ends were 4 bases for V and 0 bases for J; bases not matched to a gene: 6. CDR1 MNHNY and CDR2 SVGAGI come from the germline V gene (reference sequence).

The chain has TRBV6-6 and TRBJ2-5, with D maybe TRBD2 (6 bases). Germline CDR1 reads MNHNY; CDR2 reads SVGAGI (reference sequence). The CDR3 totals 14 residues. The V gene lost 5 bases and the J gene lost 2 bases, with 12 bases spanning the gap. CDR3 region: CASSPWGDQETQYF. Written as DNA, the CDR3 is TGTGCCAGCAGTCCGTGGGGGGATCAAGAGACCCAGTACTTC.

This sequence joins TRBV6-5 and TRBJ2-7; maybe TRBD2 (6 bases). Trimming stripped 2 bases from V and 2 bases from J, with 13 bases between. The CDR3 loop spans 15 amino acids. Germline values: CDR1 MNHEY, CDR2 SVGAGI. In DNA form, the CDR3 reads TGTGCCAGCAGTTACAGAGAGTGGGGGGCCTACGAGCAGTACTTC. Its translation: CASSYREWGAYEQYF.

This chain joins TRBV9 and TRBJ1-3, with a possible D match to TRBD1 (5 bases). From germline, CDR1 is SGDLS and CDR2 YYNGEE. V shed 8 bases and J shed 2 bases, with 11 bases lying between them. The length of the CDR3 is 13 residues. In nucleotides, the CDR3 is TGTGCCAGTGGGGGGGATACTGGAAACACCATATATTTT. As protein: CASGGDTGNTIYF.

The gene calls are TRBV7-2 and TRBJ1-2; 9 bases agree with TRBD1. The CDR3 totals 15 residues. The germline V gene encodes CDR1 SGHTA and CDR2 FQGNSA. Trimming at V came to 5 bases and at J to 8 bases, leaving 12 bases not matched to a gene. CDR3 DNA sequence: TGTGCCAGCAGCCCCGGACAGGGGAGAGTGGGAGGCTACACCTTC. Its protein product is CASSPGQGRVGGYTF.

This chain uses TRBV7-8 with TRBJ2-2; TRBD1 might be the D (6 bases). Trimming pared 3 bases from V and 4 bases from J, leaving 15 bases between. The germline gives CDR1 SGHVS, CDR2 FQNEAQ. The CDR3 covers 16 residues. In DNA, the CDR3 is TGTGCCAGCAGCTTCACCGGCAGGGGTGTCACCGGGGAGCTGTTTTTT. Translation gives CASSFTGRGVTGELFF.

The CDR3 here is CASSPDGGATNTGELFF. In nucleotides, the CDR3 is TGTGCCAGCTCGCCGGACGGGGGGGCAACGAACACCGGGGAGCTGTTTTTT. V usage is TRBV18 and J usage is TRBJ2-2; TRBD2 matches 8 bases. V gave up 6 bases and J gave up 0 bases; unmatched junction bases: 9. Germline CDR1 is KGHSH and CDR2 is LQKENI. The CDR3 is 17 residues long.

J is TRBJ1-3 and V is TRBV29-1; the D is unclear. V was pared by 0 bases and J by 5 bases, with 8 bases between. CDR1 and CDR2 (germline): SQVTM, ANQGSEA. The CDR3 has 13 amino acids. This CDR3 reads CSVEDLGRNTIYF. In nucleotides, the CDR3 is TGCAGCGTTGAAGATCTAGGGAGAAACACCATATATTTT.

Comments on this clone: The same CDR3 arises from other DNA sequences in this sample as well. V and J are TRBV19 and TRBJ2-3; 8 nucleotides agree with TRBD2. Trimming removed 3 bases from V and 0 bases from J; junction bases left unmatched: 5. Germline V gene data show CDR1 as LNHDA and CDR2 as SQIVND (reference sequence). This CDR3 is built from 16 residues. The chain's CDR3 is CASSIGGASSTDTQYF. CDR3 DNA sequence: TGTGCCAGTAGTATCGGGGGGGCGTCTAGCACAGATACGCAGTATTTT.

J is TRBJ2-7 and V is TRBV11-2, with a weak D call TRBD1 (6 bases). Germline V gene data show CDR1 as SGHAT and CDR2 as FQNNGV. Trimming stripped 0 bases from V and 7 bases from J, with 7 bases between. CDR3 length: 12 residues. In DNA, the CDR3 is TGTGCCAGCAGCTTAGATCAGGGGGAGCAGTACTTC. This codes for CASSLDQGEQYF.

The chain employs TRBV7-2 and TRBJ1-5; 8 nucleotides match TRBD1. V was pared by 6 bases and J by 2 bases, with 3 bases of the junction left unmatched. Per germline, CDR1 SGHTA and CDR2 FQGNSA. CDR3 size: 14 residues. CDR3 DNA sequence: TGTGCCAGCAGACCGGACAGGGGCAATCAGCCCCAGCATTTT. Protein sequence: CASRPDRGNQPQHF.

This clone came up once. This chain joins TRBV9 and TRBJ2-7; D tentatively reads TRBD1 or TRBD2 (5 bases each). This CDR3 is 13 amino acids long. CDR1 SGDLS and CDR2 YYNGEE come from the germline V gene. Trimming removed 4 bases at V and 2 bases at J, with 10 bases between. As DNA, the CDR3 is TGTGCCAGCAGCCGGGACGCCGCCTACGAGCAGTACTTC. Translation gives CASSRDAAYEQYF.

This sequence joins TRBV28 and TRBJ2-7; 7 bases agree with TRBD1. In germline, CDR1 is MDHEN, CDR2 SYDVKM. CDR3 length: 14 residues. After removal of 6 bases from V and 4 bases from J, the junction contained 9 bases not matched to a gene. The CDR3 here is CASRDPGQRYEQYF. Here the CDR3 DNA reads TGTGCCAGCAGGGACCCGGGACAGCGTTACGAGCAGTACTTC.

The J gene is TRBJ2-7, the V gene TRBV5-1, with 8 bases that match TRBD2. The CDR3 consists of 15 residues. V dropped 1 base and J dropped 2; count of bases not matched to a gene: 5. CDR1 SGHRS and CDR2 YFSETQ come from the germline V gene. In DNA form, the CDR3 reads TGCGCCAGCAGCTTGAGTGGGCGGGGGGCCTACGAGCAGTACTTC. This gives the protein CASSLSGRGAYEQYF.

The rearrangement joins TRBV5-5 to TRBJ2-7; D gene ambiguous. Trimming took 3 bases from V and 9 from J, leaving 22 bases between them. Per germline, CDR1 SGHKS and CDR2 YYEKEE (reference sequence). This CDR3 spans 15 amino acids. In DNA, the CDR3 is TGTGCCAGCAGCTCTGAGACCCCGATGGTCTACAGGCAGTACTTC. Its protein product is CASSSETPMVYRQYF. The variable domain in full, completed from reference TRBV5-5 and TRBJ2-7, reads DAGVTQSPTHLIKTRGQQVTLRCSPISGHKSVSWYQQVLGQGPQFIFQYYEKEERGRGNFPDRFSARQFPNYSSELNVNALLLGDSALYLCASSSETPMVYRQYFGPGTRLTVT.

The chain joins TRBV12-5 to TRBJ1-1; 7 positions match TRBD1. V lost 1 base, J lost 4 bases, and 0 bases stayed unmatched. Germline lookup yields CDR1 LGHNT and CDR2 FRNRAP. CDR3 size: 13 residues. Here the CDR3 DNA reads TGTGCTAGTGGTTTGGAGGGGGCCACTGAAGCTTTCTTT. Encoded protein: CASGLEGATEAFF.

The chain couples TRBV11-3 to TRBJ2-3; D is perhaps TRBD2 (6 bases). CDR1 and CDR2 (germline): SGHNT, YENEEA. Trimming took 5 bases from V and 0 from J, leaving 15 bases between them. This CDR3 spans 16 amino acids. The CDR3 region has the DNA TGTGCCAGCAGCCACGGGGCGGGGCTGAGCACAGATACGCAGTATTTT. The encoded protein is CASSHGAGLSTDTQYF.

J is TRBJ1-2 and V is TRBV9; possibly TRBD1 for D (6 bases). This CDR3 region has 14 residues. The V gene's germline CDR1 is SGDLS and CDR2 YYNGEE. V was trimmed by 3 bases and J by 4 bases, leaving 13 bases between them. Written as DNA, the CDR3 is TGTGCCAGCAGCGGACAGGCACCACTCTATGGCTACACCTTC. Its protein is CASSGQAPLYGYTF.